This T cell receptor (beta chain) was profiled in a study of Graves' ophthalmopathy and Graves' hyperthyroidism. Overall study results and limits: Between ophthalmopathy and stable hyperthyroidism, a 13-signature model drew a separation with around 86% sensitivity and over 80% specificity.

The CDR3 covers 14 residues. CDR1 is SGHRS and CDR2 is YFSETQ in the germline V gene. The V end was cut by 0 bases, the J end by 2 bases, with 9 bases between. In this sample, this clonotype turned up many times. Its antigen is undetermined. TCR beta CDR3 amplification used RNA transcripts. Second-round multiplex PCR followed a first-round RT-PCR using HTBI primers. TCRdb itself ran the multiplex PCR reads through MiXCR, one entry per CDR3 protein. The sample gives some 160,000 distinct CDR3 sequences, 39% of which show up once; about 8.2% is in the top ten. Ophthalmopathic donors had moderate-to-severe activity, CAS ≥3 and NOSPECS ≥4, with disease that had lasted under 3 months.

The sample taken for sequencing was peripheral blood. V is TRBV5-1 and J is TRBJ2-7, with D possibly being TRBD1 (6 bases). This receptor was taken from a young man with Graves' ophthalmopathy. The CDR3 sequence: CASSLVQGTYEQYF. CDR3 DNA: TGCGCCAGCAGCTTGGTACAGGGAACCTACGAGCAGTACTTC.